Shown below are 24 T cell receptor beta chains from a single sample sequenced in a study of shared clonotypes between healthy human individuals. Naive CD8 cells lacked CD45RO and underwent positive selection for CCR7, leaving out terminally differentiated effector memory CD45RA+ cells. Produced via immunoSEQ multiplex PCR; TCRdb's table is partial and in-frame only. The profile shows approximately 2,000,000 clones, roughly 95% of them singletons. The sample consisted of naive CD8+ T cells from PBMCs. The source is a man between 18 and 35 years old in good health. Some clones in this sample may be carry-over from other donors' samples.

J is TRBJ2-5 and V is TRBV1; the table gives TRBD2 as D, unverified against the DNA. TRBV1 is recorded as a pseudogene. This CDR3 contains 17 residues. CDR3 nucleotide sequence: TGCACCAGCAGCCATCGGACTAGCGGGACCCCTCCCGAGACCCAGTACTTC. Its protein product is CTSSHRTSGTPPETQYF.

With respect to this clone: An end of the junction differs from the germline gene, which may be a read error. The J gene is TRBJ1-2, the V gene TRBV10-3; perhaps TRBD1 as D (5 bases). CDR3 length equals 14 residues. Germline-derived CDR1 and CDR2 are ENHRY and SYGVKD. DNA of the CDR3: TGTGCCATCAGTGAGGTTGGGACTAAGTATGGCTACACCTTC. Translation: CAISEVGTKYGYTF.

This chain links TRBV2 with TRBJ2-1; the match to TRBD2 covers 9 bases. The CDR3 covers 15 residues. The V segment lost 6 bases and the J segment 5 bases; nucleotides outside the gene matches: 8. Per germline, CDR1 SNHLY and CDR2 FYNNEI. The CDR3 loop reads CASRAGTSPNNEQFF. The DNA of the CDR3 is TGTGCCAGCAGGGCCGGGACTAGCCCAAACAATGAGCAGTTCTTC.

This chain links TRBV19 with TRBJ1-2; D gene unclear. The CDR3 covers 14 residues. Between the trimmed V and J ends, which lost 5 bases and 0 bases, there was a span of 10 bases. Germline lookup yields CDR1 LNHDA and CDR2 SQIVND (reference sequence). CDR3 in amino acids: CASSRQAPNYGYTF. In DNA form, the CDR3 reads TGTGCCAGTAGTCGGCAGGCTCCTAACTATGGCTACACCTTC.

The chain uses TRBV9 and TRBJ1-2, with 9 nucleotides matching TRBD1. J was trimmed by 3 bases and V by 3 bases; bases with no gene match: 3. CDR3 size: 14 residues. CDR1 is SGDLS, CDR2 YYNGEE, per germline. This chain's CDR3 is CASSETGGDYGYTF. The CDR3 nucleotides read TGTGCCAGCAGCGAGACAGGGGGGGACTATGGCTACACCTTC. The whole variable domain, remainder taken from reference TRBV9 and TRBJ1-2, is DSGVTQTPKHLITATGQRVTLRCSPRSGDLSVYWYQQSLDQGLQFLIQYYNGEERAKGNILERFSAQQFPDLHSELNLSSLELGDSALYFCASSETGGDYGYTFGSGTRLTVV.

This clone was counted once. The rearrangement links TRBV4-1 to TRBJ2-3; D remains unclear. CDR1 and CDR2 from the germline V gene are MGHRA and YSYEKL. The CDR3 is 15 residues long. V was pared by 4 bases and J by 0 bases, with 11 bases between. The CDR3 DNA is TGCGCCAGCAGCCGCCTTTTTCCAAGCACAGATACGCAGTATTTT. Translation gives CASSRLFPSTDTQYF.

CDR3 sequence reads: CASSYSSGTSNEQFF. For the CDR3, the DNA is TGTGCCAGCAGTTACTCTAGCGGGACCAGCAATGAGCAGTTCTTC. The genes are TRBV6-5 and TRBJ2-1, with 8 bases fitting TRBD2. V was clipped by 0 bases and J by 6 bases; unmatched bases: 4. The CDR3 runs to 15 residues. Germline CDR1 reads MNHEY; CDR2 reads SVGAGI.

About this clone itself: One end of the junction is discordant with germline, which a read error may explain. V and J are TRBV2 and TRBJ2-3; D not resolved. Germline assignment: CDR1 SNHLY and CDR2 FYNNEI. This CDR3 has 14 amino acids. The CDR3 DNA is TGTGCCAGCAGTCGAAACACACCCTCGCCGTGGGTCCTTTTT. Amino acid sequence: CASSRNTPSPWVLF.

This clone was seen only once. CDR3 residues: CASSETSGYNEQFF. CDR3 in DNA: TGTGCCAGCAGCGAAACTAGCGGATACAATGAGCAGTTCTTC. The chain is built from TRBV9 and TRBJ2-1; 8 bases fit TRBD2. V was clipped by 3 bases and J by 4 bases; unmatched bases: 3. The CDR3 is 14 residues long. Germline V lookup: CDR1 SGDLS, CDR2 YYNGEE. Full variable domain (rest looked up from reference TRBV9 and TRBJ2-1): DSGVTQTPKHLITATGQRVTLRCSPRSGDLSVYWYQQSLDQGLQFLIQYYNGEERAKGNILERFSAQQFPDLHSELNLSSLELGDSALYFCASSETSGYNEQFFGPGTRLTVL.

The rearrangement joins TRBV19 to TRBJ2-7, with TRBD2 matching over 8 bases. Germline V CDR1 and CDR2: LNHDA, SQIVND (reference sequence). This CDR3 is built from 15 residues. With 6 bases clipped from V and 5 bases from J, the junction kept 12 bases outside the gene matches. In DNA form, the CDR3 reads TGTGCCAGTAGCGTCTTTAGCGGGAACGACGACGAGCAGTACTTC. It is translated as CASSVFSGNDDEQYF.

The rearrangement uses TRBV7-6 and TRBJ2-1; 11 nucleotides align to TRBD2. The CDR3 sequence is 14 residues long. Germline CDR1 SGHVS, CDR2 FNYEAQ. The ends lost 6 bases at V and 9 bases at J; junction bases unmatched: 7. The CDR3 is CASRLLAGVSEQFF. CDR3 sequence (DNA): TGTGCCAGCAGGTTACTAGCGGGAGTTTCTGAGCAGTTCTTC.

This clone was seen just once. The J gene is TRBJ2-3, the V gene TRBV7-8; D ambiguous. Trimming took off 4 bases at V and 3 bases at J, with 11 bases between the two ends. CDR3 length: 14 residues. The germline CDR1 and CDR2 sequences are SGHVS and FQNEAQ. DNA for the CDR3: TGTGCCAGCAGCTCGACGTATTTTACAGATACGCAGTATTTT. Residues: CASSSTYFTDTQYF.

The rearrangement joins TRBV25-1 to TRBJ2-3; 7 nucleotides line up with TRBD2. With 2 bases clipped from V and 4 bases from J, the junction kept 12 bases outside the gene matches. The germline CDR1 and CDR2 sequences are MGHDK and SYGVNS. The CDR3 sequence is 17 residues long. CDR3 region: CASSEPPLRGIPDTQYF. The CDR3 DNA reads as TGTGCCAGCAGTGAACCGCCCCTGCGGGGGATCCCAGATACGCAGTATTTT. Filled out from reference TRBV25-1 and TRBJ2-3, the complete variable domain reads EADIYQTPRYLVIGTGKKITLECSQTMGHDKMYWYQQDPGMELHLIHYSYGVNSTEKGDLSSESTVSRIRTEHFPLTLESARPSHTSQYLCASSEPPLRGIPDTQYFGPGTRLTVL.

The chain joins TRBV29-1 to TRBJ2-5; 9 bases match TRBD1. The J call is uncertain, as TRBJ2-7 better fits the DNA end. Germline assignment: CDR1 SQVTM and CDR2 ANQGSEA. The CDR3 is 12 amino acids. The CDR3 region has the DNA TGCAGCGGCGGACAGGGGACCTACGAGCAGTACTTC. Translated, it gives CSGGQGTYEQYF.

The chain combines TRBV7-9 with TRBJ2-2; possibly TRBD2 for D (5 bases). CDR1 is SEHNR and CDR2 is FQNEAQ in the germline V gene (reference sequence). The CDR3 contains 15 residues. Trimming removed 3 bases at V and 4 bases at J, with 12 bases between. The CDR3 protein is CASSLDPAGTGELFF. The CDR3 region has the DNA TGTGCCAGCAGCTTGGATCCCGCGGGCACCGGGGAGCTGTTTTTT.

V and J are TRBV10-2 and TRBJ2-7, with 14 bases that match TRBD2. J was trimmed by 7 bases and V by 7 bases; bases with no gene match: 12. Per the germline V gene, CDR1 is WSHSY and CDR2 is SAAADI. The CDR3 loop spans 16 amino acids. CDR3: CASTALQGLAGVEQYF. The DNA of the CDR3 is TGCGCCAGCACGGCTCTCCAGGGACTAGCGGGAGTTGAGCAGTACTTC.

CDR3 DNA sequence: TGTGCCACCAGCAGGACAGCAGAGTACCAAGAGACCCAGTACTTC. Translated: CATSRTAEYQETQYF. The V gene is TRBV15, the J gene TRBJ2-5, with a weak D call TRBD1 (5 bases). V dropped 3 bases and J dropped 0 bases, with 11 bases sitting between them. The CDR3 consists of 15 residues. Germline CDR1 and CDR2: LNHNV and YYDKDF (reference sequence).

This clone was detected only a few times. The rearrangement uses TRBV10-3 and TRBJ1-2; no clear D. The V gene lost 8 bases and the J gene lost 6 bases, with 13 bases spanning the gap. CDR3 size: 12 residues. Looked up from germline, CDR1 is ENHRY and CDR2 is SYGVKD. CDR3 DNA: TGTGCCATCGGTCGGGATCTCGATGGCTACACCTTC. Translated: CAIGRDLDGYTF.

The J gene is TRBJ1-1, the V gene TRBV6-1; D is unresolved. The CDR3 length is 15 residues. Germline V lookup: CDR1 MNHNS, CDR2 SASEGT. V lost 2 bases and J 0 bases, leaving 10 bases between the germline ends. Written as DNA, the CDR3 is TGTGCCAGCAGTGAATCGTTGGGGTTGAACACTGAAGCTTTCTTT. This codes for CASSESLGLNTEAFF.

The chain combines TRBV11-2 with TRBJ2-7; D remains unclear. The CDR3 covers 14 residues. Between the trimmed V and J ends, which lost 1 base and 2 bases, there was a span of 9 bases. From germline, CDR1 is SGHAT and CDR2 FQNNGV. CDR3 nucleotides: TGTGCCAGCAGCTTAGGAGCGTTCGCCTACGAGCAGTACTTC. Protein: CASSLGAFAYEQYF.

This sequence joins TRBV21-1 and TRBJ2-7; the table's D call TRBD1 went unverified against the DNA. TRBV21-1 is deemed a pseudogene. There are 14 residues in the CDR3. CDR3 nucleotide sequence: TGTGCCAGCCCGCCCGTCGGCAGGGTCTACGAGCAGTACTTC. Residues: CASPPVGRVYEQYF.

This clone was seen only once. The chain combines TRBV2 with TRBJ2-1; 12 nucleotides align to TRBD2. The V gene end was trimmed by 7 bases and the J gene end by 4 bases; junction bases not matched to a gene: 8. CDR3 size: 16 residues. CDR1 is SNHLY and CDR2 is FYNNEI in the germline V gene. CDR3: CASTSGLAGLYNEQFF. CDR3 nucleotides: TGTGCCAGCACCTCGGGACTAGCGGGTCTATACAATGAGCAGTTCTTC.

The CDR3, as DNA: TGTGCCAGCTCACCAAGCCGATTGACAGGGTTGGCCGAGCAGTTCTTC. Protein: CASSPSRLTGLAEQFF. The chain recombines TRBV18 with TRBJ2-1; 7 bases are shared with TRBD1. Germline CDR1 is KGHSH and CDR2 is LQKENI. Trimming removed 2 bases from V and 10 bases from J; junction bases left unmatched: 14. CDR3 length: 16 residues. Full variable domain (missing parts from reference TRBV18 and TRBJ2-1): NAGVMQNPRHLVRRRGQEARLRCSPMKGHSHVYWYRQLPEEGLKFMVYLQKENIIDESGMPKERFSAEFPKEGPSILRIQQVVRGDSAAYFCASSPSRLTGLAEQFFGPGTRLTVL.

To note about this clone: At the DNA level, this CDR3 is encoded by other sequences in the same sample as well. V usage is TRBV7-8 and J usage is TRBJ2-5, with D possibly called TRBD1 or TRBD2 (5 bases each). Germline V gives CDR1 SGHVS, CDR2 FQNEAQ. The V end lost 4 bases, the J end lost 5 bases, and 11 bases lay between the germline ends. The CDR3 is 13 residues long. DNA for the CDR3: TGTGCCAGCAGCTCTGGGGGTAGGGAGACCCAGTACTTC. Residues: CASSSGGRETQYF. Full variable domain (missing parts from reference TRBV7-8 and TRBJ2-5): GAGVSQSPRYKVAKRGQDVALRCDPISGHVSLFWYQQALGQGPEFLTYFQNEAQLDKSGLPSDRFFAERPEGSVSTLKIQRTQQEDSAVYLCASSSGGRETQYFGPGTRLLVL.